The text below deals with one TCR beta chain. Its antigen is currently unknown. The record originates from a study of breast tumors, draining lymph nodes, adjacent tissues. The CDR3 spans 17 residues. CDR1 and CDR2 from the germline V gene are LNHDA and SQIVND (reference sequence). TCRdb called the multiplex PCR reads again in MiXCR, with one record for every CDR3 protein. The sample consists of fewer than 200,000 distinct CDR3 sequences, approximately 30% of them appearing once. The lymph nodes were axillary draining lymph nodes from breast cancer patients. Points from the study as a whole: Tumor TCR diversity was below lymph nodes but above nontumor tissue.

The source material was axillary lymph node tissue. The rearrangement links TRBV19 to TRBJ1-4; 12 positions match TRBD1. The DNA end is more similar to TRBJ1-1, so the J call may be wrong. The TCR originated in a female donor with breast cancer. Some clones in this sample may be carry-over from other donors' samples. DNA of the CDR3: TGTGCCAGTAGTATAGATCATGGGACAGGGGGCAATACTGAAGCTTTCTTT. The encoded protein is CASSIDHGTGGNTEAFF.